The rows below give T cell receptor beta chains drawn from one sample of a study of T cell responses to AZD1222 COVID-19 vaccine. Profiled with immunoSEQ multiplex PCR; TCRdb holds only in-frame clones, not every one. This sample has under 150,000 clones; roughly 90% occur once, and the top ten carry 1.5% to 2%. The sequencing here drew on peripheral blood, taken 28 days after the second AZD1222 dose. All receptors come from an adult who received the AZD1222 COVID-19 vaccine. CDR3s include the opening cysteine and the closing phenylalanine or tryptophan. The D gene is left open where the match is weak. Size is omitted from some rows. Given values are once, few, many or a class for expanded clones.

j_call | v_call | clone_size | d_call | cdr3_nt | cdr3_aa
TRBJ1-6 | TRBV27 | - | - | TGTGCCAGCAGTTTAATGGGGTGGAATTCACCCCTCCACTTT | CASSLMGWNSPLHF
TRBJ1-1 | TRBV28 | - | - | TGTGCCAGCAGTTTTGGTTGGAGGGGTAGGGGAGGTTCGAACACTGAAGCTTTCTTT | CASSFGWRGRGGSNTEAFF
TRBJ2-1 | TRBV9 | - | - | TGTGCCAGCAGCCTTGGGACAAACAATGAGCAGTTCTTC | CASSLGTNNEQFF
TRBJ1-5 | TRBV28 | - | TRBD1 | TGTGCCAGCAGTCCGTTGAGACAGGGGGCGGTCCAGCCCCAGCATTTT | CASSPLRQGAVQPQHF
TRBJ2-1 | TRBV15 | - | TRBD1 | TGTGCCACCAGCAGAGGATGGACAGGGAGTTTAGATGAGCAGTTCTTC | CATSRGWTGSLDEQFF
TRBJ1-2 | TRBV10-2 | - | - | TGCGCCACCAGGGGACAAGTCGGGGGCTACACCTTC | CATRGQVGGYTF
TRBJ2-5 | TRBV11-2 | - | - | TGTGCCAGCAGCTTAGTTGGTGTAGTTTCGGGACCGACCTCCGAGACCCAGTACTTC | CASSLVGVVSGPTSETQYF
TRBJ2-7 | TRBV19 | many | - | TGTGCCAGTAGTATTTCAGGGGAGATCTACGAGCAGTACTTC | CASSISGEIYEQYF
TRBJ1-2 | TRBV4-2 | - | - | TGTGCCAGCAGCCAAGAAGGGGGTTATAGCGATGGCTACACCTTC | CASSQEGGYSDGYTF
TRBJ2-3 | TRBV30 | - | TRBD2 | TGTGCCTGGAGTGACAAAGCGGGGGTGGGAGATACGCAGTATTTT | CAWSDKAGVGDTQYF
TRBJ2-1 | TRBV19 | - | TRBD2 | TGTGCCAGTAGCCCGGGACTAGCGAACGGTGAGCAGTTCTTC | CASSPGLANGEQFF
TRBJ1-6 | TRBV5-6 | - | TRBD1 | TGTGCCAGCAGCTTGGGGACAGGGGGCTTCAATTCACCCCTCCACTTT | CASSLGTGGFNSPLHF
TRBJ2-2 | TRBV7-3 | - | TRBD1 | TGTGCCAGCAGCCCCGTCCAGGGGGTCGGGGAGCTGTTTTTT | CASSPVQGVGELFF
TRBJ2-4 | TRBV19 | once | - | TGTGCCAGTCGATCGGACAGCCTTCTAGCCAAAAACATTCAGTACTTC | CASRSDSLLAKNIQYF
TRBJ1-5 | TRBV10-3 | - | TRBD1 | TGTGCCATCAGTGAGTCCGGACAGGGAGGGCCCCAGCATTTT | CAISESGQGGPQHF
TRBJ1-6 | TRBV30 | - | - | TGTGCCACAATGGTTAGCTCCTATAATTCACCCCTCCACTTT | CATMVSSYNSPLHF
TRBJ1-1 | TRBV30 | - | TRBD1 | TGTGCCTGGAGTGTACCAGGGGGCGAAGCTTTCTTT | CAWSVPGGEAFF
TRBJ2-2 | TRBV19 | once | - | TGTGCCAGTAGGGTGGAGCGGGCCACCGGGGAGCTGTTTTTT | CASRVERATGELFF
TRBJ2-1 | TRBV4-3 | - | TRBD2 | TGCGCCAGCAGTTTAGCGGGAGGGCCTTCCAATGAGCAGTTCTTC | CASSLAGGPSNEQFF
TRBJ1-3 | TRBV5-6 | - | - | TGTGCCAGCAGCTTGCCGAGCGGAAACACCATATATTTT | CASSLPSGNTIYF
TRBJ1-2 | TRBV5-5 | - | TRBD1 | TGTGCCAGCAGCTTGATGGCAGGGGGGGACTATGGCTACACCTTC | CASSLMAGGDYGYTF
TRBJ1-1 | TRBV30 | - | - | TGTGCCTGGATACCGGTTAGAGGGACTAACACTGAAGCTTTCTTT | CAWIPVRGTNTEAFF
TRBJ1-6 | TRBV9 | - | - | TGTGCCAGCAGTCCCGGCGGGGCCAATAATTCACCCCTCCACTTT | CASSPGGANNSPLHF
TRBJ1-1 | TRBV5-1 | - | TRBD1 | TGCGCCAGCCGCCGGGGGACAGTGAACACTGAAGCTTTCTTT | CASRRGTVNTEAFF
TRBJ1-6 | TRBV5-6 | - | TRBD1 | TGTGCCAGCAGCCCCCGGGACAGCGGACCACACCTCCACTTT | CASSPRDSGPHLHF
TRBJ1-4 | TRBV7-9 | once | TRBD1 | TGTGCCAGCAGCAAGACCCGGACAGGGAGAATCGAAAAACTGTTTTTT | CASSKTRTGRIEKLFF
TRBJ1-2 | TRBV27 | - | - | TGTGCCAGCAGTTTATACCCCCCAGTAAACTATGGCTACACCTTC | CASSLYPPVNYGYTF
TRBJ2-3 | TRBV6-5 | - | - | TGTGCCAGCAGGGTTAGCGGTAGCACAGATACGCAGTATTTT | CASRVSGSTDTQYF
TRBJ1-1 | TRBV6-5 | - | - | TGTGCCAGCAGCCGGGACACTGAAGCTTTCTTT | CASSRDTEAFF
TRBJ1-4 | TRBV15 | - | - | TGTGCCACCAGCAGGCCCTTGGGGGGAGTTAATGAAAAACTGTTTTTT | CATSRPLGGVNEKLFF
TRBJ2-7 | TRBV7-9 | - | TRBD2 | TGTGCCAGCAGCTCTCGACTAGCGGGAGTCTACGAGCAGTACTTC | CASSSRLAGVYEQYF
TRBJ1-1 | TRBV6-5 | - | - | TGTGCCAGCAGTTCCCAACTTACAGGCATGTTCACTGAAGCTTTCTTT | CASSSQLTGMFTEAFF
TRBJ1-4 | TRBV28 | - | - | TGTGCCAGCACCGGCCAGTTGAATGAAAAACTGTTTTTT | CASTGQLNEKLFF
TRBJ1-3 | TRBV28 | - | - | TGTGCCAGCAGTATTAAGGTACCTGGAAACACCATATATTTT | CASSIKVPGNTIYF
TRBJ2-7 | TRBV5-5 | - | - | TGTGCCAGCAGCTTCGGTTTAGGGTCCTACGAGCAGTACTTC | CASSFGLGSYEQYF
TRBJ1-1 | TRBV11-1 | - | TRBD1 | TGTGCCAGCAAGCCGGGACAGATGAACACTGAAGCTTTCTTT | CASKPGQMNTEAFF
TRBJ1-3 | TRBV5-1 | - | - | TGCGCCAGCAGCTTGGATTCAAGGCCCGAGGGTACCATATATTTT | CASSLDSRPEGTIYF
TRBJ1-1 | TRBV6-5 | - | - | TGTGCCAGCAGTTTTCAATGGAACACTGAAGCTTTCTTT | CASSFQWNTEAFF
TRBJ2-3 | TRBV28 | - | - | TGTGCCAGCACCTCGGCCGGGGGTATAGATACGCAGTATTTT | CASTSAGGIDTQYF
TRBJ2-7 | TRBV11-2 | - | - | TGTGCCAGCAGCTTAGGACCCATCCAGGGACAAATCTACGAGCAGTACTTC | CASSLGPIQGQIYEQYF
TRBJ2-1 | TRBV25-1 | - | - | TGTGCCAGCAGTGAGGGACCCGGGTGGTCGGAGCAGTTCTTC | CASSEGPGWSEQFF
TRBJ1-5 | TRBV27 | once | - | TGTGCCAGCAGTTTATCGGTCATAGACCAGCCCCAGCATTTT | CASSLSVIDQPQHF
TRBJ2-7 | TRBV9 | few | - | TGTGCCAGCAGCCCCCGCGCAGGGAGCTCCTACGAGCAGTACTTC | CASSPRAGSSYEQYF
TRBJ2-7 | TRBV7-9 | few | TRBD1 | TGTGCCAGCAGCTCGCGACAGGGGGCAACGAGCGAGCAGTACTTC | CASSSRQGATSEQYF
TRBJ1-5 | TRBV28 | - | - | TGTGCCAGCAGTTTAATTTCGGGGGGAGACAATCAGCCCCAGCATTTT | CASSLISGGDNQPQHF
TRBJ1-2 | TRBV28 | - | - | TGTGCCAGCAGGAGGGTGGATGGCTACACCTTC | CASRRVDGYTF
TRBJ2-5 | TRBV19 | - | - | TGTGCCAGTAGTATCGGCGGGGGCGGGGAGACCCAGTACTTC | CASSIGGGGETQYF
TRBJ2-2 | TRBV5-1 | - | TRBD1 | TGCGCCAGCAGCCGTGGACAGGCGGGCGCCGGGGAGCTGTTTTTT | CASSRGQAGAGELFF
TRBJ2-7 | TRBV5-1 | - | TRBD1 | TGCGCCAGCAGCCCAAGACAGGGGGGTATCTACGAGCAGTACTTC | CASSPRQGGIYEQYF
TRBJ2-5 | TRBV11-2 | - | TRBD2 | TGTGCCAGCAGCTTAAGTATTAGCGGGGGGGCAGGAACCCAGTACTTC | CASSLSISGGAGTQYF
TRBJ2-7 | TRBV6-6 | - | - | TGTGCCAGCAGTTACTCGAGTACGGCCTACGAGCAGTACTTC | CASSYSSTAYEQYF
TRBJ2-2 | TRBV11-2 | - | - | TGTGCCAGCAGTCCGGATCTGAGGGCCGGGGAGCTGTTTTTT | CASSPDLRAGELFF
TRBJ2-1 | TRBV5-1 | once | - | TGCGCCAGCAGCTTGACGGCGGGCCCTGGGTACAATGAGCAGTTCTTC | CASSLTAGPGYNEQFF
TRBJ2-4 | TRBV19 | - | - | TGTGCCAGTAGTATTCGACAGTCACTAGCCAAAAACATTCAGTACTTC | CASSIRQSLAKNIQYF
TRBJ1-1 | TRBV7-2 | - | - | TGTGCCAGCTGTCGGGGGGGGCTGAACACTGAAGCTTTCTTT | CASCRGGLNTEAFF
TRBJ2-7 | TRBV4-3 | - | - | TGCGCCAGCAGCCAAGGGTGGGCGTCAGGGCAGGCCTACGAGCAGTACTTC | CASSQGWASGQAYEQYF
TRBJ2-7 | TRBV24-1 | once | - | TGTGCCACCAGTGATTTTAGTGAGCAGTACTTC | CATSDFSEQYF